Reported below is one T cell receptor (beta chain). What it binds is unknown. The data were produced by immunoSEQ multiplex PCR, yet TCRdb's version contains in-frame clones alone and is incomplete. The table includes roughly 80,000 clones, about 88% detected once. The data were taken from a study of OX40 agonist ivuxolimab in advanced cancers. V dropped 3 bases and J dropped 7; count of bases not matched to a gene: 3. This CDR3 has 14 amino acids. Germline V gives CDR1 MRHNA, CDR2 SNTAGT. Broader study findings: CD4+ and CD8+ blood T cells expanded clonally by week 6 at 0.1 to 3.0 mg/kg.

The receptor comes from an adult with an advanced solid tumor such as melanoma, head and neck, liver or kidney cancer. This chain uses TRBV6-4 with TRBJ2-1; TRBD1 matches 10 bases. This sample comprised CD4+ or CD8+ T cells sorted from blood, obtained in a trial of the OX40 agonist ivuxolimab. The CDR3 here is CASSERTGGNEQFF. CDR3 in DNA: TGTGCCAGCAGTGAAAGGACAGGGGGTAATGAGCAGTTCTTC.